This TCR beta chain was recorded in a study of immune reconstitution after stem cell transplant in scleroderma (dated by TCRdb to 2017 to 2019). This clonotype qualifies as large (0.1 to 1%). There is no known antigen for this receptor. Per-base qualities were not stored, and no clone one base away is much larger. Receptors were amplified or captured by RT-PCR. TCRdb shows the sequencer as Illumina MiSeq. TCRdb's own reprocessing of the public reads used fastp at Q25 and MiXCR and kept productive beta chains. Identical CDR3 protein sequences are pooled into one entry, listed with their most common genes and DNA. For this sample there are about 2,200 distinct CDR3 sequences; approximately 7.4% appear just once. Over 9.5% of the sample goes to the ten largest clones. This specimen was acquired before or after autologous hematopoietic stem cell transplantation (not recorded which). The TCR sequence derives from a male donor with systemic sclerosis.

Read as DNA, the sequence is TGTGCCAGCGCCCAAGGGGAGGGTCTCACTGAAGCTTTCTTT. Its translation reads: CASAQGEGLTEAFF. The sequence links TRBV3-1 to TRBJ1-1; the D segment could be TRBD1, given 5 matching bases. Spanning cysteine to phenylalanine, the CDR3 consists of 14 amino acids. CDR3 DNA is the only sequence kept; it has 42 bases, read in frame from the first base. Trimming costs V 8 bases and J 4 bases, and their ends lie 17 bases apart. CDR1 LGHDT and CDR2 YNNKEL are derived from the germline V gene (reference sequence).